The next 6 T cell receptor beta chains were all read from a single sample in a study of CD8 T cells in ankylosing spondylitis. TCRdb redid the calling of the 5' RACE reads with MiXCR, one entry per CDR3 protein. Altogether about 36,000 distinct CDR3 sequences are present, 9.5% to 12% being singletons, with the ten largest covering roughly a fifth. Sequencing used synovial fluid, either unsorted or a sorted T cell fraction (not recorded which). These receptor sequences come from a male donor with ankylosing spondylitis.

This clonotype turned up a few times. This chain uses TRBV5-1 with TRBJ2-1, with D hard to call. V dropped 1 base and J dropped 0 bases, with 11 bases sitting between them. CDR3 size: 16 residues. Germline CDR1 SGHRS, CDR2 YFSETQ. CDR3 sequence (DNA): TGCGCCAGCAGCTTGAAGGTTGAAAGCTCCTACAATGAGCAGTTCTTC. Translation: CASSLKVESSYNEQFF.

This rearrangement joins TRBV27 to TRBJ2-4; TRBD1 or TRBD2 may be the D gene (6 bases each). This CDR3 is 15 amino acids long. Germline assignment: CDR1 MNHEY and CDR2 SMNVEV (reference sequence). Trimming took 2 bases from V and 6 from J, leaving 14 bases between them. The DNA of the CDR3 is TGTGCCAGCAGTTTAGGGGGCGCCGGGGGAAACATTCAGTACTTC. Amino acid sequence: CASSLGGAGGNIQYF.

The gene calls are TRBV29-1 and TRBJ2-5; TRBD1 or TRBD2 may be the D gene (5 bases each). Per germline, CDR1 SQVTM and CDR2 ANQGSEA. The CDR3 has 13 amino acids. The germline V and J ends were trimmed by 4 bases and 7 bases, with 16 bases remaining between them. CDR3 DNA sequence: TGCAGCGTTGCCCCTGACAGAGAGGGGACCCAGTACTTC. It specifies CSVAPDREGTQYF.

This clonotype occurred a few times. The chain carries TRBV14 and TRBJ2-2; TRBD2 aligns across 8 bases. CDR1 and CDR2 from the germline V gene are SGHDN and FVKESK. Trimming took 3 bases from V and 7 from J; bases not matched to a gene: 7. This CDR3 comprises 15 residues. CDR3 nucleotides: TGTGCCAGCAGCCACTTGGCGGGAGGAAGCGGGGAGCTGTTTTTT. It specifies CASSHLAGGSGELFF.

This clonotype has a count of ten or more. V and J are TRBV12-3 or TRBV12-4 and TRBJ2-2; D call uncertain. Trimming shortened V by 6 bases and J by 6 bases, and 8 bases separated the two germline ends. There are 12 residues in the CDR3. CDR3 nucleotide sequence: TGTGCCAGCAGATTTAGCCCCGGGGAGCTGTTTTTT. Encoded protein: CASRFSPGELFF.

This clonotype was found a few times. The rearrangement links TRBV5-1 to TRBJ1-4; D is undetermined. Germline lookup yields CDR1 SGHRS and CDR2 YFSETQ. V shed 4 bases and J shed 4 bases, with 14 bases lying between them. The CDR3 runs 15 residues. CDR3 bases: TGCGCCAGCAGCCCGTTGGGGAGGCTTAATGAAAAACTGTTTTTT. This encodes CASSPLGRLNEKLFF.